This TCR beta chain was recovered during a study of low-dose radiotherapy and immunotherapy resistance in tumors. Study-level background: Treatment included intravenous cyclophosphamide dosed at 200 mg/m2 every two weeks, one day before radiation and immunotherapy.

Documented time point: before trial treatment. It was nivolumab, ipilimumab, aspirin, low-dose cyclophosphamide and low-dose radiotherapy that donors received. The CDR3 loop spans 13 amino acids. CDR1 is LNHDA and CDR2 is SQIVND in the germline V gene (reference sequence). The germline V and J ends were trimmed by 2 bases and 4 bases, with 6 bases remaining between them. This clonotype was observed many times. First-strand cDNA relied on TRAV- and TRBV-specific primers spanning alpha and beta chains. A constant-region primer paired with the V-primer adapter amplified TCRs over approximately 18 PCR cycles. MiXCR, run by TCRdb on the reads, gives a single entry per CDR3 protein. The profile shows 70,000 to 90,000 distinct CDR3 sequences, 15% to 20% of them singletons.

This chain uses TRBV19 with TRBJ1-5; D possibly corresponds to TRBD1 (5 bases). The sequencing here drew on PBMCs, taken before treatment. The receptor comes from a male donor with prostate cancer. CDR3 sequence reads: CASSIRGNQPQHF. CDR3 sequence (DNA): TGTGCCAGTAGTATAAGGGGAAATCAGCCCCAGCATTTT.